This is a list of T cell receptor beta chains from one sample in a study of blood T cell repertoires in COVID-19. TCRdb's table, derived via immunoSEQ multiplex PCR, lists solely in-frame clones and lacks some. The table includes some 50,000 clones, about 86% detected once. Sequenced input: peripheral blood. The receptor set was obtained from a man in his fifties or sixties with acute or convalescent COVID-19. CDR3s include the opening cysteine and the closing phenylalanine or tryptophan. Fields, in order: D gene, J gene, V gene, clone size, CDR3 length, CDR3 DNA, CDR3 protein. A D gene is named only where the DNA matches it firmly. Part of the rows lack a size; the others show once, few, many or a class for expanded clones.

. TRBJ1-2 TRBV5-1 . 17 TGCGCCAGCAGCCCCGGGGGGACATCGGCATTTAACTATGGCTACACCTTC CASSPGGTSAFNYGYTF
. TRBJ1-3 TRBV19 . 12 TGTGCCAGTACCGATCAGGGTCACACCATATATTTT CASTDQGHTIYF
. TRBJ1-2 TRBV18 . 15 TGTGCCAGCTCACCACCTCCGCCGGGGGGCTATGGCTACACCTTC CASSPPPPGGYGYTF
. TRBJ1-5 TRBV2 . 14 TGTGCCAGCAGTGAGCGATATAGCAATCAGCCCCAGCATTTT CASSERYSNQPQHF
. TRBJ2-7 TRBV11-3 . 12 TGTGCCAGCAGCCCCGGAGACTACGAGCAGTACTTC CASSPGDYEQYF
TRBD2 TRBJ2-1 TRBV7-9 . 19 TGTGCCAGCAGCTCCTACTTAAGCGGGGGGATTCCTTCCTACAATGAGCAGTTCTTC CASSSYLSGGIPSYNEQFF
. TRBJ1-6 TRBV6-1 . 16 TGTGCCAGCAGTGAATACGTTACGGGGAGCAATTCACCCCTCCACTTT CASSEYVTGSNSPLHF
TRBD2 TRBJ2-1 TRBV28 once 15 TGTGCCACCTCGGGGGGGACTAGCTTTAGGTATGAGCAGTTCTTC CATSGGTSFRYEQFF
. TRBJ2-3 TRBV11-2 . 19 TGTGCCAGCAGCTCTAGGGAGGGAAGGGGACATCCCCTCGGGGATACGCAGTATTTT CASSSREGRGHPLGDTQYF
. TRBJ1-3 TRBV20-1 . 12 TGCAGTGCTAGTCGTCAGGGAAACACCATATATTTT CSASRQGNTIYF
. TRBJ1-5 TRBV18 few 13 TGTGCCAGCTCACCCAACGAAGCTCAGCCCCAGCATTTT CASSPNEAQPQHF
. TRBJ1-3 TRBV18 few 15 TGTGCCAGCTCACCACCGAGCACCCCTGGAAACACCATATATTTT CASSPPSTPGNTIYF
TRBD2 TRBJ2-7 TRBV4-2 . 15 TGTGCCAGTTCGGGGCTAGCGGGGGGTTCCTACGAGCAGTACTTC CASSGLAGGSYEQYF
TRBD1 TRBJ1-4 TRBV6-5 . 15 TGTGCCAGCAGTTACTCGAGAGACAGGGGCGAAAAACTGTTTTTT CASSYSRDRGEKLFF
TRBD2 TRBJ2-3 TRBV9 once 16 TGTGCCAGCAGCGTAAACGGACTAGCAAGAACAGATACGCAGTATTTT CASSVNGLARTDTQYF
. TRBJ2-5 TRBV7-3 . 11 TGTGCCAGCAGCTCACAAGAGACCCAGTACTTC CASSSQETQYF
TRBD1 TRBJ1-4 TRBV6-1 . 16 TGTGCCAGCAGTGAATTCCGGCAGGGGGATAATGAAAAACTGTTTTTT CASSEFRQGDNEKLFF
. TRBJ1-5 TRBV19 . 14 TGTGCCAGTAGGCGTGGGGGGGTCAATCAGCCCCAGCATTTT CASRRGGVNQPQHF
TRBD2 TRBJ2-3 TRBV6-1 . 16 TGTGCCAGCAGTGCCCGGTCGGGAGGCACAACAGATACGCAGTATTTT CASSARSGGTTDTQYF
TRBD1 TRBJ1-4 TRBV5-1 . 17 TGCGCCAGCAGCTTTGTCCGAGGACAGGGGATGAAGGAAAAACTGTTTTTT CASSFVRGQGMKEKLFF
TRBD1 TRBJ2-3 TRBV6-4 . 14 TGTGCCAGCAGCGACGGGACAGACACAGATACGCAGTATTTT CASSDGTDTDTQYF
. TRBJ2-7 TRBV6-5 . 16 TGTGCCAGCAGTTACCCAGCATCAGGGGACCCCTACGAGCAGTACTTC CASSYPASGDPYEQYF
. TRBJ2-7 TRBV20-1 once 11 TGCAGTGCTAGGTACATCTACGAGCAGTACTTC CSARYIYEQYF
TRBD2 TRBJ2-7 TRBV7-8 once 17 TGTGCCAGCAGCTTAGCCCACATCGGGGGGGATACCTACGAGCAGTACTTC CASSLAHIGGDTYEQYF
TRBD2 TRBJ2-1 TRBV19 . 15 TGTGCCAGTTCCCGGGGGGCTAGCGGGAGTAATGAGCAGTTCTTC CASSRGASGSNEQFF
. TRBJ2-7 TRBV7-9 . 13 TGTGCCAGCAGCACCGGGACACCCTACGAGCAGTACTTC CASSTGTPYEQYF
. TRBJ1-5 TRBV4-1 . 14 TGCGCCAGCAGCCAAGAGTGGAGGAATCAGCCCCAGCATTTT CASSQEWRNQPQHF
TRBD1 TRBJ1-1 TRBV29-1 . 14 TGCAGCGCCCGGGACAGCCCAATGAACACTGAAGCTTTCTTT CSARDSPMNTEAFF
. TRBJ1-4 TRBV3-1/TRBV3-2 . 13 TGTGCCAGCAGCCTACAGATGAAGGAAAAACTGTTTTTT CASSLQMKEKLFF
TRBD2 TRBJ2-1 TRBV3-1/TRBV3-2 . 15 TGTGCCAGCAGACCTACTAGCGGGAACTACAATGAGCAGTTCTTC CASRPTSGNYNEQFF
. TRBJ1-1 TRBV7-9 once 13 TGTGCCAGCAGCCTGGGACAGAACACTGAAGCTTTCTTT CASSLGQNTEAFF
TRBD2 TRBJ2-1 TRBV12-5 few 15 TGTGCTAGTGGTTTACCTACTAGCGGGAGGGATGGGCAGTTCTTC CASGLPTSGRDGQFF
TRBD2 TRBJ2-1 TRBV27 . 18 TGTGCCAGCAGTTGGGGGACAGGCCGGACTAGCGGTTACAATGAGCAGTTCTTC CASSWGTGRTSGYNEQFF
TRBD1 TRBJ2-3 TRBV5-4 . 15 TGTGCCAGCAGTCTAAGGACAGGGTTGGCAGATACGCAGTATTTT CASSLRTGLADTQYF
TRBD1 TRBJ2-5 TRBV10-3 few 17 TGTGCCATCAGTGACCGAACGAAGGGGGACAGCGAAGGGGGCCAGTACTTC CAISDRTKGDSEGGQYF
. TRBJ2-1 TRBV28 . 16 TGTGCCAGCAGCCACGGGGACAAGGCACTTGGCAATGAGCAGTTCTTC CASSHGDKALGNEQFF
TRBD2 TRBJ2-7 TRBV27 . 13 TGTGCCAGCCCGGGGGGGCAGGGGTACGAGCAGTACTTC CASPGGQGYEQYF
. TRBJ1-1 TRBV6-5 . 16 TGTGCCAGCAGTTACGGGGGGGCAGTTTTGAACACTGAAGCTTTCTTT CASSYGGAVLNTEAFF
. TRBJ2-3 TRBV7-9 once 13 TGTGCCAACGGAGGGTCTAACACAGATACGCAGTATTTT CANGGSNTDTQYF
. TRBJ1-5 TRBV28 . 13 TGTGCCAGCAGTTCGGGGTGGAATCAGCCCCAGCATTTT CASSSGWNQPQHF
. TRBJ2-3 TRBV11-3 . 14 TGTGCCAGCAGCCAAACAGGGAGCACAGATACGCAGTATTTT CASSQTGSTDTQYF
. TRBJ1-4 TRBV24-1 . 16 TGTGCCACCAGTGATCCAAAACCACCGACAGGCGAAAAACTGTTTTTT CATSDPKPPTGEKLFF
TRBD2 TRBJ2-7 TRBV27 . 12 TGTGCCAGCAGTTTAGGGGGGGACGAGCAGTACTTC CASSLGGDEQYF
TRBD1 TRBJ1-2 TRBV24-1 . 12 TGTGCCACCGCTGGACAGGGCGTTGGCTACACCTTC CATAGQGVGYTF